These 22 T cell receptor beta chains originate from one sample sequenced in a study of T cell changes during pregnancy in multiple sclerosis. Using immunoSEQ multiplex PCR, the repertoire was profiled, and TCRdb retains in-frame clones only, with some absent. This table has approximately 74,000 clones, around nine tenths appearing once. This specimen was peripheral blood, taken before pregnancy. Receptors originate from a female donor with multiple sclerosis, enrolled in a pregnancy study.

This sequence joins TRBV19 and TRBJ1-4; D gene uncertain. Trimming pared 10 bases from V and 7 bases from J, leaving 19 bases between. Looked up from germline, CDR1 is LNHDA and CDR2 is SQIVND (reference sequence). This CDR3 contains 14 residues. CDR3 amino acids: CATLRTDRGEKLFF. The CDR3 DNA is TGTGCCACATTGAGGACGGACCGGGGTGAAAAACTGTTTTTT.

The J gene is TRBJ2-3, the V gene TRBV5-1; maybe TRBD2 (6 bases). V was pared by 2 bases and J by 2 bases, with 21 bases between. The germline V gene encodes CDR1 SGHRS and CDR2 YFSETQ. CDR3 length: 18 amino acids. CDR3 sequence: CASSLDGSGVNLTDTQYF. The CDR3 DNA sequence: TGCGCCAGCAGCTTAGATGGTAGCGGCGTCAACCTCACAGATACGCAGTATTTT.

The chain combines TRBV30 with TRBJ2-7; tentative D call: TRBD2 (6 bases). Between the trimmed V and J ends, which lost 1 base and 3 bases, there was a span of 10 bases. The CDR3 sequence is 13 residues long. Germline-derived CDR1 and CDR2 are GTSNPN and SVGIG (reference sequence). The DNA of the CDR3 is TGTGCCTGGAGTGAGGACTACCGCTACGAGCAGTACTTC. This gives the protein CAWSEDYRYEQYF.

The genes are TRBV29-1 and TRBJ2-7, with D unresolved. V gave up 5 bases and J gave up 1 base, with 15 bases separating them. Germline V lookup: CDR1 SQVTM, CDR2 ANQGSEA. CDR3 length: 14 amino acids. Here the CDR3 DNA reads TGCAGCGTTTTTACCGGGTTTTCGTCCTACGAGCAGTACTTC. It codes for CSVFTGFSSYEQYF.

This clone was recorded a few times. The CDR3 loop reads CASRNMGQLNYGYTF. The CDR3 DNA reads TGTGCCAGTAGAAATATGGGACAGCTTAACTATGGCTACACCTTC. The gene calls are TRBV19 and TRBJ1-2; 7 bases are a match to TRBD1. The CDR3 is 15 residues long. The J segment lost 1 base and the V segment lost 6 bases, leaving 8 bases of the junction unmatched. From germline, CDR1 is LNHDA and CDR2 SQIVND (reference sequence).

The chain recombines TRBV7-9 with TRBJ1-6, with D maybe TRBD1 (6 bases). V lost 6 bases and J 9 bases, leaving 18 bases between the germline ends. CDR1 is SEHNR and CDR2 is FQNEAQ in the germline V gene (reference sequence). This CDR3 region has 15 residues. The CDR3 loop is CASSLQGVLLSPLHF. The CDR3 DNA is TGTGCCAGCAGTCTACAGGGCGTCCTTCTTTCACCCCTCCACTTT.

This chain uses TRBV4-3 with TRBJ1-1, with 8 bases fitting TRBD1. V lost 3 bases, J lost 4 bases, and 10 bases stayed unmatched. The germline V gene has CDR1 LGHNA and CDR2 YSLEER. CDR3 length: 16 residues. CDR3 loop: CASSHSPDRGSTEAFF. The CDR3, as DNA: TGCGCCAGCAGCCACTCCCCCGACAGGGGTTCCACTGAAGCTTTCTTT.

This chain connects TRBV5-8 to TRBJ1-5; 7 positions match TRBD1. Trimming took 3 bases from V and 8 from J; bases not matched to a gene: 8. Germline CDR1 SGHTS, CDR2 YDEGEE. The CDR3 has 14 amino acids. The CDR3 here is CASSWDSGLEPQHF. As DNA, the CDR3 is TGTGCCAGCAGCTGGGACAGCGGATTGGAGCCCCAGCATTTT. Full variable domain (rest looked up from reference TRBV5-8 and TRBJ1-5): EAGVTQSPTHLIKTRGQQATLRCSPISGHTSVYWYQQALGLGLQFLLWYDEGEERNRGNFPPRFSGRQFPNYSSELNVNALELEDSALYLCASSWDSGLEPQHFGDGTRLSIL.

The chain couples TRBV11-2 to TRBJ1-1, with TRBD1 as a possible D gene (5 bases). Germline lookup yields CDR1 SGHAT and CDR2 FQNNGV. The CDR3 totals 12 residues. V dropped 0 bases and J dropped 9 bases, with 8 bases sitting between them. CDR3 bases: TGTGCCAGCAGCTTAGATGGGACTAAAGCTTTCTTT. Protein product: CASSLDGTKAFF.

The chain uses TRBV30 and TRBJ1-5; possibly TRBD1 for D (5 bases). CDR3 size: 13 residues. Germline assignment: CDR1 GTSNPN and CDR2 SVGIG (reference sequence). The ends were cut back, 5 bases at V and 6 bases at J, with 14 bases in the middle. This chain's CDR3 is CAWSGGGSQPQHF. CDR3 nucleotide sequence: TGTGCCTGGTCGGGGGGGGGTAGTCAGCCCCAGCATTTT.

In DNA, the CDR3 is TGTGCCAGCAGTTTACAGGGGGCTGGCAAGACCCAGTACTTC. This translates into CASSLQGAGKTQYF. The rearrangement links TRBV27 to TRBJ2-5; 8 bases match TRBD1. Trimming removed 2 bases from V and 6 bases from J; junction bases left unmatched: 5. CDR3 length: 14 residues. CDR1 and CDR2 (germline): MNHEY, SMNVEV (reference sequence).

The genes are TRBV30 and TRBJ2-1; D is unresolved. Germline CDR1 reads GTSNPN; CDR2 reads SVGIG (reference sequence). This CDR3 is built from 11 residues. V was cut by 5 bases and J by 6 bases, with 8 bases left in between. DNA for the CDR3: TGTGCCTGGTTACAGATCAATGAGCAGTTCTTC. Translating gives CAWLQINEQFF.

The V and J genes are TRBV7-2 and TRBJ2-3; 10 bases fit TRBD2. The CDR3 runs 14 residues. Per germline, CDR1 SGHTA and CDR2 FQGNSA. The V gene end was trimmed by 5 bases and the J gene end by 11 bases; junction bases not matched to a gene: 10. This chain's CDR3 is CASSLGSGGRKQYF. CDR3 sequence (DNA): TGTGCCAGCAGCCTCGGTAGCGGGGGGAGGAAGCAGTATTTT.

V usage is TRBV6-5 and J usage is TRBJ1-2; D remains unclear. The germline V gene has CDR1 MNHEY and CDR2 SVGAGI. Trimming cost V 6 bases and J 8 bases, with 16 bases left between them. CDR3 length equals 13 residues. The CDR3 sequence: CASRQLLTPGYTF. CDR3 DNA sequence: TGTGCCAGCAGACAACTATTAACCCCCGGCTACACCTTC.

The chain joins TRBV5-4 to TRBJ1-1; D is possibly TRBD1 (5 bases). CDR3 size: 16 residues. Germline lookup yields CDR1 SGHNT and CDR2 YYREEE (reference sequence). Trimming removed 6 bases from V and 4 bases from J, with 22 bases in between. CDR3 bases: TGTGCCAGCAATCTCGGGGGTACAGACTGGGGCACTGAAGCTTTCTTT. Protein sequence: CASNLGGTDWGTEAFF.

The chain carries TRBV10-1 and TRBJ1-4; 9 bases fit TRBD1. Germline V gene data show CDR1 as WNHNN and CDR2 as SYGVQD (reference sequence). The CDR3 contains 17 residues. Trimming at V came to 7 bases and at J to 8 bases, leaving 17 bases not matched to a gene. The CDR3 reads CASTGERDREFGEKLFF. CDR3 bases: TGCGCCAGCACTGGAGAACGGGACAGGGAATTCGGCGAAAAACTGTTTTTT.

V gene TRBV5-1 combines with J gene TRBJ2-3, with D uncertain. CDR3 length equals 13 residues. Germline V gene data show CDR1 as SGHRS and CDR2 as YFSETQ. V shed 0 bases and J shed 2 bases, with 4 bases lying between them. The CDR3 here is CASSLAVTDTQYF. Written as DNA, the CDR3 is TGCGCCAGCAGCTTGGCGGTCACAGATACGCAGTATTTT.

The chain carries TRBV6-1 and TRBJ2-2, with 11 bases that match TRBD2. Trimming at V came to 1 base and at J to 1 base, leaving 11 bases not matched to a gene. Germline V gene sequence: CDR1 MNHNS, CDR2 SASEGT. The CDR3 length is 20 residues. CDR3 nucleotides: TGTGCCAGCAGTGAAGGGTGGGGTTGGACTAGCGGGTTGAACACCGGGGAGCTGTTTTTT. Protein sequence: CASSEGWGWTSGLNTGELFF.

The chain carries TRBV4-3 and TRBJ2-7; the match to TRBD1 covers 9 bases. The CDR3 has 15 residues. The V and J ends lost 3 bases and 4 bases, in that order; junction bases with no gene match: 7. Germline V gene sequence: CDR1 LGHNA, CDR2 YSLEER. The CDR3, as DNA: TGCGCCAGCAGCCACGGAACCGGGACAGGGTACGAGCAGTACTTC. Its protein is CASSHGTGTGYEQYF.

CDR3 in DNA: TGTGCCAGCAGCGCGGACATACAAGAGACCCAGTACTTC. Protein product: CASSADIQETQYF. J is TRBJ2-5 and V is TRBV5-4, with D maybe TRBD1 (5 bases). This CDR3 contains 13 residues. Trimming pared 4 bases from V and 2 bases from J, leaving 9 bases between. CDR1 is SGHNT, CDR2 YYREEE, per germline (reference sequence).

The rearrangement joins TRBV18 to TRBJ2-7, with 8 positions matching TRBD2. CDR1 and CDR2 (germline): KGHSH, LQKENI. Losses at the gene ends were 6 bases for V and 6 bases for J; bases not matched to a gene: 10. The CDR3 spans 14 residues. The CDR3 nucleotides read TGTGCCAGCTCGCCGGGGGCAGGGACTAGCGAGCAGTACTTC. Translation: CASSPGAGTSEQYF.

The sample holds one count of this clone. The gene calls are TRBV19 and TRBJ2-7, with 7 bases aligning to TRBD1. The CDR3 runs 15 residues. V lost 9 bases and J lost 4; bases outside the gene matches: 15. Germline CDR1 and CDR2: LNHDA and SQIVND (reference sequence). The CDR3 DNA reads TGTGCCAGCACAACACAGGGGCCGGATGGGTACGAGCAGTACTTC. Its translation: CASTTQGPDGYEQYF.